This TCR beta chain stems from a study of high-grade serous ovarian cancer treatment subgroups. The data were produced by immunoSEQ multiplex PCR, yet TCRdb's version contains in-frame clones alone and is incomplete. Among around 4,500 clones, 78% were seen once, and the ten largest hold less than 9.5%. Tumor tissue was taken before any definitive surgery or chemotherapy was given. This clone was detected once. Antigen unknown. Whole-study findings and limits: Repertoire analysis covered CDR3 alone, not CDR1 or CDR2.

The length of the CDR3 is 13 residues. With 4 bases clipped from V and 3 bases from J, the junction kept 3 bases outside the gene matches. Germline V gene data show CDR1 as MDHEN and CDR2 as SYDVKM. The J gene is TRBJ2-7, the V gene TRBV28; 7 bases map to TRBD2. The specimen was tumor tissue. This sequence originates from a human donor with high-grade serous ovarian cancer. The CDR3 sequence: CASSSSGVYEQYF. Here the CDR3 DNA reads TGTGCCAGCAGTTCCAGCGGGGTCTACGAGCAGTACTTC.